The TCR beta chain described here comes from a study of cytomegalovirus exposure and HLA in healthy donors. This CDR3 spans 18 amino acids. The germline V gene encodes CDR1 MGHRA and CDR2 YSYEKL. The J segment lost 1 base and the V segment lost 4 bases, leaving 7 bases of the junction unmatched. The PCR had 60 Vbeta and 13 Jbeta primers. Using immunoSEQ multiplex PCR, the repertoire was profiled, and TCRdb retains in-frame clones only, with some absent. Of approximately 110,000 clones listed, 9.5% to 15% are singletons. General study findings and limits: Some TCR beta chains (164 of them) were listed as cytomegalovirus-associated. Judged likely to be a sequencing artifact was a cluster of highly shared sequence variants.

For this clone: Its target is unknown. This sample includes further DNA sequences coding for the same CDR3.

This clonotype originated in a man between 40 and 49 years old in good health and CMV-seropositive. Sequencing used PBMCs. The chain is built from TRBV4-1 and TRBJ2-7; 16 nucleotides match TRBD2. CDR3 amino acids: CASSLRGLAGGTSYEQYF. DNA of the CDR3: TGCGCCAGCAGCCTTCGGGGACTAGCGGGAGGGACTTCCTACGAGCAGTACTTC.